This T cell receptor (beta chain) came from a study of graft-versus-host responses after intestinal transplantation. Looking at the study overall: Multivisceral, liver-intestinal, or isolated intestinal transplants were received by the recipients. The study gave all recipients anti-thymocyte globulin induction, then tacrolimus and steroids for 2 to 3 years.

This clone was detected only a few times. Its antigen remains unidentified. Profiled with immunoSEQ multiplex PCR; TCRdb holds only in-frame clones, not every one. The sample contains roughly 120,000 clones, approximately 92% of which appear only once. Study-wide points: Recipient marrow showed GvH clones, some seen first in ileum or blood. Early declines in HvG clones that occurred post-transplant were associated with peak circulating GvH clone levels.

The starting material was unstimulated CD4+ T cells sorted from spleen or lymph node cells, obtained before intestinal transplant. The receptor comes from a human donor who received an intestinal transplant.

The CDR3 region has the DNA TGTGCCAGCAGCCCGGGGTTGGGTCCTGGAAACACCATATATTTT. Translation: CASSPGLGPGNTIYF. V usage is TRBV9 and J usage is TRBJ1-3, with D uncertain. Germline CDR1 is SGDLS and CDR2 is YYNGEE. The CDR3 covers 15 residues. V shed 4 bases and J shed 2 bases, with 13 bases lying between them.